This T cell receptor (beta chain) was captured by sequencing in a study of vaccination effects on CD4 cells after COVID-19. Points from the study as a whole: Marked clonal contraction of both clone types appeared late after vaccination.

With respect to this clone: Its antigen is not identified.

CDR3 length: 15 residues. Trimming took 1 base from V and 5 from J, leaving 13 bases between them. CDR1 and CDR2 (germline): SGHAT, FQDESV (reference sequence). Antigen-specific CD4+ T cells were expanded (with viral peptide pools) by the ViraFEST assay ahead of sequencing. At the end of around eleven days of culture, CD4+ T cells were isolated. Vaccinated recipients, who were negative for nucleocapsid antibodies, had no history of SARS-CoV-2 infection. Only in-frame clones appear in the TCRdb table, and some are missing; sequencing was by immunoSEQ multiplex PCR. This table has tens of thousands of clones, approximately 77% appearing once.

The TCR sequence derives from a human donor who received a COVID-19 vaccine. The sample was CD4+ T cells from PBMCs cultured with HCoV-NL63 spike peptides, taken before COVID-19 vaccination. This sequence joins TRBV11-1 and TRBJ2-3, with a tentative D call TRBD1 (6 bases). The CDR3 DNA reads TGTGCCAGCAGCTTAGGGGGGACATCAGGAGATACGCAGTATTTT. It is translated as CASSLGGTSGDTQYF.